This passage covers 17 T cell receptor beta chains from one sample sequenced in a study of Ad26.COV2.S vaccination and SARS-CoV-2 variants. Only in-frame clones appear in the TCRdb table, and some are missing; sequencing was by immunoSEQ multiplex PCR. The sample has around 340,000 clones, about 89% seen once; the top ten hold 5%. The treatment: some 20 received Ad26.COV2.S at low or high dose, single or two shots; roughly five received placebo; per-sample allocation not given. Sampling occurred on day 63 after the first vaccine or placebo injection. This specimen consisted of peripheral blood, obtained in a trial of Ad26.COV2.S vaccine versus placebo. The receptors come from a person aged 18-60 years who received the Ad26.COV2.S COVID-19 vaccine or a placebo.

The CDR3 region has the DNA TGCGCCAGCAGCCAAGATAAGGGTTTCAATAATGAAAAACTGTTTTTT. This translates into CASSQDKGFNNEKLFF. V usage is TRBV4-3 and J usage is TRBJ1-4; D not resolved. The ends were cut back, 0 bases at V and 4 bases at J, with 12 bases in the middle. This CDR3 comprises 16 residues. The germline V gene has CDR1 LGHNA and CDR2 YSLEER.

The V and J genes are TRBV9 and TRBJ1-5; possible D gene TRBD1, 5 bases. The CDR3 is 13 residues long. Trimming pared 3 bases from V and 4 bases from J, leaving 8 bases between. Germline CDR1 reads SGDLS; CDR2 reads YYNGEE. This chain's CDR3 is CASSGGLNQPQHF. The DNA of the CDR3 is TGTGCCAGCAGCGGGGGCCTTAATCAGCCCCAGCATTTT.

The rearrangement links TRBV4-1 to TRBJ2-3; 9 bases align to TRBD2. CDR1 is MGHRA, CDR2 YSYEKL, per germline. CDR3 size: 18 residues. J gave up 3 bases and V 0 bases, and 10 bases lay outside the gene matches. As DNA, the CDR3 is TGCGCCAGCAGCCAAGATTATCGCGGGCTAGCGGGAACAGATACGCAGTATTTT. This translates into CASSQDYRGLAGTDTQYF.

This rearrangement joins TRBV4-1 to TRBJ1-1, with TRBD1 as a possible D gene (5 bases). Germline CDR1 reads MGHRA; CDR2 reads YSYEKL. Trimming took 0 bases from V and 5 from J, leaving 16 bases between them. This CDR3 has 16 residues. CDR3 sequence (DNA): TGCGCCAGCAGCCAAGAAGCGCCGGGAAGGGGTACTGAAGCTTTCTTT. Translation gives CASSQEAPGRGTEAFF.

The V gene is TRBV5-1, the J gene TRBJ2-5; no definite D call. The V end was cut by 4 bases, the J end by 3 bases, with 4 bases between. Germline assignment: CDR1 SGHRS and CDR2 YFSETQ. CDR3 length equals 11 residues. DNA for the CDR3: TGCGCCAGCAGCACAGAAGAGACCCAGTACTTC. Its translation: CASSTEETQYF.

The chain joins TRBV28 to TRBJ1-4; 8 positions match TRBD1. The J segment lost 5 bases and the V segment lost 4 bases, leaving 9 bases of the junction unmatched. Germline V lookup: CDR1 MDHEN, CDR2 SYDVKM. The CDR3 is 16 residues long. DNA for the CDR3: TGTGCCAGCAGTTGGGCCTCGACAGGGGTAAATGAAAAACTGTTTTTT. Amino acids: CASSWASTGVNEKLFF.

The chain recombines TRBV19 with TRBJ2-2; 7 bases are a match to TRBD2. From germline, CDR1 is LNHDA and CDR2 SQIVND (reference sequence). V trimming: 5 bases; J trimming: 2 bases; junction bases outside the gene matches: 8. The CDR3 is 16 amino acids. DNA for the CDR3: TGTGCCAGTAGTCAGGGAGGGGCGGGAAACACCGGGGAGCTGTTTTTT. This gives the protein CASSQGGAGNTGELFF.

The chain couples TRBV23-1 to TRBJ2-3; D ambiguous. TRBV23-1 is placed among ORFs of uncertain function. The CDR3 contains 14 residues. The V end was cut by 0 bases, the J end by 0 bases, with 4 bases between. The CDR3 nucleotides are TGCGCCAGCAGTCAATCATTGAGCACAGATACGCAGTATTTT. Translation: CASSQSLSTDTQYF.

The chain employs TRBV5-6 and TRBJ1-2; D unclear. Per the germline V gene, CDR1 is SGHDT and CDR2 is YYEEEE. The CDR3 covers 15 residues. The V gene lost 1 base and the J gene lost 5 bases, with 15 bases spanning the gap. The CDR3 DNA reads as TGTGCCAGCAGCTTGTTGGTGCGAACTATTTATGGCTACACCTTC. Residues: CASSLLVRTIYGYTF.

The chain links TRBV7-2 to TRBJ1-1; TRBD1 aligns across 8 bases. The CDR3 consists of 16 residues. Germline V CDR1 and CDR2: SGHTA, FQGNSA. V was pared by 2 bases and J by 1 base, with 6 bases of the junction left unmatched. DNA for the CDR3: TGTGCCAGCAGCTTAACGAGGACAGGGCCGAACACTGAAGCTTTCTTT. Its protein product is CASSLTRTGPNTEAFF.

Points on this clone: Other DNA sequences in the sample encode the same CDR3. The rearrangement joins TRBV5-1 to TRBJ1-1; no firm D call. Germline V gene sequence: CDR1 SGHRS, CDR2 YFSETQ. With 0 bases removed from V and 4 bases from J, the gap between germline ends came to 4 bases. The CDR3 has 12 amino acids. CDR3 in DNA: TGCGCCAGCAGCTTGGGAGCCACTGAAGCTTTCTTT. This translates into CASSLGATEAFF.

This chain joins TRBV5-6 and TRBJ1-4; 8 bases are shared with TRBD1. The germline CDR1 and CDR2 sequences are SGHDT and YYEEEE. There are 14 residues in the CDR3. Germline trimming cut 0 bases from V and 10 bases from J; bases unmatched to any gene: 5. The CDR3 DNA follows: TGTGCCAGCAGCTTGGGCCAGGGGGCAGGAAAACTGTTTTTT. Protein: CASSLGQGAGKLFF. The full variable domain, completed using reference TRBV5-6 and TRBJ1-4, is DAGVTQSPTHLIKTRGQQVTLRCSPKSGHDTVSWYQQALGQGPQFIFQYYEEEERQRGNFPDRFSGHQFPNYSSELNVNALLLGDSALYLCASSLGQGAGKLFFGSGTQLSVL.

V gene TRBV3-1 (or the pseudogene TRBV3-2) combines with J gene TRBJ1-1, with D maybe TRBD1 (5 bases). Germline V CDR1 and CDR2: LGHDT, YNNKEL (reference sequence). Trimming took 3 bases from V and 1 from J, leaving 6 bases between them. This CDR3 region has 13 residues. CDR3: CASSHGANTEAFF. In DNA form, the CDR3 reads TGTGCCAGCAGCCACGGGGCGAACACTGAAGCTTTCTTT.

CDR3 nucleotides: TGCGCCAGCAGCCGCCCCCCAGCGGGGGGGAACAATGAGCAGTTCTTC. Encoded protein: CASSRPPAGGNNEQFF. The chain has TRBV4-1 and TRBJ2-1; TRBD2 aligns across 10 bases. CDR3 length: 16 residues. The germline gives CDR1 MGHRA, CDR2 YSYEKL. V shed 4 bases, J shed 5 bases, and the junction held 8 bases outside the gene matches.

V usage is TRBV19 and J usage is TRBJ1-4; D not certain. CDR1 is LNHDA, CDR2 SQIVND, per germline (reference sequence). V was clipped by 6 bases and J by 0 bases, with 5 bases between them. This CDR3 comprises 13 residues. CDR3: CASRTATNEKLFF. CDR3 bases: TGTGCCAGTAGAACAGCAACTAATGAAAAACTGTTTTTT.

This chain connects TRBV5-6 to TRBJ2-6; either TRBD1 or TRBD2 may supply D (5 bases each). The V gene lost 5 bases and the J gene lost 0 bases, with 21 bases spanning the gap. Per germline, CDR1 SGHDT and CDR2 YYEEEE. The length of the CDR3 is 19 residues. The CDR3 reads CASRLYSWGIGSGANVLTF. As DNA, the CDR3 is TGTGCCAGCAGATTATACTCGTGGGGGATTGGCTCTGGGGCCAACGTCCTGACTTTC.

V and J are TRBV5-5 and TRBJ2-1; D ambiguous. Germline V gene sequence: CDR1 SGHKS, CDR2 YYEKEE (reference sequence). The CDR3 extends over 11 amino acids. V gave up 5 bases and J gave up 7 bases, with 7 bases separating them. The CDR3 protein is CASSFMNEQFF. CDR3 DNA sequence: TGTGCCAGCAGTTTTATGAATGAGCAGTTCTTC.